The sequence of this TCR beta chain was determined in a study of CD8+CD57+ T cells in acquired aplastic anemia. Study results and limitations: CD8+ Simpson's diversity showed no significant patient-control difference. Roughly 30 CD8+ CDR3 sequences occurred in both the patients and the controls.

This clonotype was found once. Its target is not known. The study profiled TCR beta VDJ and CDR3 using genomic DNA as template. One entry per CDR3 protein, called by TCRdb with MiXCR from the reads. The profile shows more than 150,000 distinct CDR3 sequences, over 60% of them singletons. Germline V gene lookup returns CDR1 SGDLS and CDR2 YYNGEE. The CDR3 covers 13 residues. V was trimmed by 4 bases and J by 4 bases, leaving 11 bases between them. This sequence originates from a human donor with severe aplastic anemia or a healthy control (not recorded which). The sequencing input was sorted CD4+, CD8+, or CD8+CD57+ T cells (not recorded which) from PBMCs. The chain links TRBV9 to TRBJ1-2; unclear D gene. CDR3 nucleotide sequence: TGTGCCAGCAGCCCCAGTGTAACCTATGGCTACACCTTC. Amino acid sequence: CASSPSVTYGYTF.